This T cell receptor beta chain came from a study of blood T cell repertoires in COVID-19. The table came from immunoSEQ multiplex PCR; TCRdb's copy has only in-frame clones and leaves some out. The sample has about 100,000 clones; roughly 88% are singletons. CDR3 length: 16 residues. Per the germline V gene, CDR1 is MDHEN and CDR2 is SYDVKM. V dropped 9 bases and J dropped 2 bases, with 20 bases sitting between them. The V gene is TRBV28, the J gene TRBJ1-3, with a tentative D call TRBD1 (6 bases). Sequencing was carried out using peripheral blood. This receptor was obtained from a woman aged 55-75 years with acute or convalescent COVID-19. CDR3 sequence (DNA): TGTGCCAGTCGTTACGGACAGACTTATCCTGGAAACACCATATATTTT. Encoded protein: CASRYGQTYPGNTIYF.